This T cell receptor beta chain was retrieved from a study of cytomegalovirus exposure and HLA in healthy donors. The germline V gene encodes CDR1 SEHNR and CDR2 FQNEAQ (reference sequence). This CDR3 spans 14 amino acids. Trimming pared 3 bases from V and 3 bases from J, leaving 9 bases between. Concerning this clone: Its antigen remains unidentified.

Healthy bone marrow donors made up the cohort. The study, taken as a whole, reports: Being indistinguishable, some V segments were excluded, TRBV6-2 and TRBV6-3 among them.

A multiplex PCR was run with 60 Vbeta primers and 13 Jbeta primers. How the authors handled the data: In a later analysis, around 10 million of approximately 81 million unique beta chains occurred in at least two donors. Libraries were prepared by immunoSEQ multiplex PCR; TCRdb keeps only in-frame clonotypes and omits some of them. V and J calls and clone size follow that table, whereas D and trimming were derived from the DNA. The sample comprises roughly 130,000 clones, about 72% of which are singletons, and 1.6% rests with the top ten. The receptor was isolated from a young man in good health and CMV-seropositive. The chain carries TRBV7-9 and TRBJ2-1; D remains ambiguous. The specimen sequenced was PBMCs. Here the CDR3 reads CASSFLADYNEQFF. CDR3 in DNA: TGTGCCAGCAGCTTTTTGGCAGACTACAATGAGCAGTTCTTC.